This T cell receptor beta chain emerged from a study of cytomegalovirus exposure and HLA in healthy donors. Study-level findings and limits: Some V segments, TRBV6-2 and TRBV6-3 among them, were indistinguishable and were therefore excluded. Analyzed later, most CMV-associated TCR beta chains appeared HLA-restricted. Association of a missense DCLRE1C variant with TCR beta V- and J-gene trimming was reported in a later analysis. Beyond CMV serostatus, there was no information to go on about immune exposure.

V dropped 5 bases and J dropped 7; count of bases not matched to a gene: 13. Germline V gene sequence: CDR1 SGHTA, CDR2 FQGNSA. The CDR3 runs to 15 residues. On this clone itself: What it binds is unknown.

The PCR made use of 60 Vbeta and 13 Jbeta primers. TCRdb's table, derived via immunoSEQ multiplex PCR, lists solely in-frame clones and lacks some. The sample has about 80,000 clones; about 78% are singletons. This rearrangement joins TRBV7-2 to TRBJ1-2; 7 bases line up with TRBD1. Source material: PBMCs. The source is a man in his fifties in good health and CMV-seronegative. CDR3 loop: CASSPRGGTDFGYTF. The CDR3 region has the DNA TGTGCCAGCAGCCCGAGGGGTGGGACAGATTTTGGCTACACCTTC.